Shown below are 4 T cell receptor beta chains from a single sample sequenced in a study of shared clonotypes between healthy human individuals. Terminally differentiated effector memory CD45RA+ cells were excluded by CCR7 positive selection of CD45RO-negative cells. Clones were read by immunoSEQ multiplex PCR, and TCRdb kept only the in-frame ones, dropping some. The sample has around 1.9 million clones, more than 85% seen once. The specimen sequenced was naive CD8+ T cells from PBMCs. The source is a man aged 18 to 35 in good health. Some clones in this sample may be carry-over from other donors' samples.

The chain carries TRBV6-1 and TRBJ1-4, with TRBD1 identical over 7 bases. V was clipped by 3 bases and J by 4 bases; unmatched bases: 5. The germline V gene encodes CDR1 MNHNS and CDR2 SASEGT. The CDR3 totals 15 residues. The CDR3 protein is CASSDWTGRNEKLFF. The CDR3 nucleotides read TGTGCCAGCAGTGACTGGACAGGCCGTAATGAAAAACTGTTTTTT.

In the case of this clone: The sample has other DNA sequences that encode this CDR3 too. V usage is TRBV19 and J usage is TRBJ2-1; maybe TRBD2 (6 bases). Trimming took 2 bases from V and 8 from J, leaving 7 bases between them. The CDR3 extends over 12 amino acids. From germline, CDR1 is LNHDA and CDR2 SQIVND (reference sequence). The CDR3 sequence: CASSIRGDEQFF. The CDR3 DNA is TGTGCCAGTAGTATACGCGGGGATGAGCAGTTCTTC.

The gene calls are TRBV19 and TRBJ2-3; D perhaps matches TRBD1 (5 bases). There are 15 residues in the CDR3. The ends were cut back, 3 bases at V and 2 bases at J, with 12 bases in the middle. Germline V gives CDR1 LNHDA, CDR2 SQIVND (reference sequence). CDR3 amino acids: CASSILGATTDTQYF. CDR3 in DNA: TGTGCCAGTAGTATTCTAGGGGCCACCACAGATACGCAGTATTTT.

The chain employs TRBV9 and TRBJ1-5; D unresolved. Germline CDR1 reads SGDLS; CDR2 reads YYNGEE. CDR3 size: 14 residues. V was shortened by 4 bases and J by 5 bases, with 13 bases between the two germline ends. CDR3 sequence: CASSPFGYDQPQHF. CDR3 DNA: TGTGCCAGCAGCCCTTTCGGATATGATCAGCCCCAGCATTTT.